Following are 17 T cell receptor beta chains from one sample sequenced in a study of blood T cell repertoires in COVID-19. Profiling relied on immunoSEQ multiplex PCR, and the TCRdb table lists in-frame clones only, not all of them. The repertoire holds over 150,000 clones, with over 60% as singletons. Sample: peripheral blood. These receptors were taken from a woman aged 80 or over with acute or convalescent COVID-19.

The rearrangement joins TRBV27 to TRBJ2-3; the match to TRBD2 covers 8 bases. CDR1 and CDR2 from the germline V gene are MNHEY and SMNVEV (reference sequence). The V gene end was trimmed by 2 bases and the J gene end by 4 bases; junction bases not matched to a gene: 8. This CDR3 contains 16 residues. The CDR3 sequence: CASSLRAGELPDTQYF. In DNA, the CDR3 is TGTGCCAGCAGTTTAAGAGCGGGAGAACTCCCAGATACGCAGTATTTT.

The chain recombines TRBV4-2 with TRBJ2-7; D may be TRBD2 (7 bases). There are 14 residues in the CDR3. The germline V gene encodes CDR1 LGHNA and CDR2 YNFKEQ. V was pared by 4 bases and J by 1 base, with 11 bases between. CDR3 bases: TGTGCCAGCAGCCGGGGGGGCGGGTCCTACGAGCAGTACTTC. This encodes CASSRGGGSYEQYF.

The chain employs TRBV14 and TRBJ1-2, with D maybe TRBD1 (6 bases). The germline V and J ends were trimmed by 2 bases and 8 bases, with 15 bases remaining between them. The CDR3 totals 14 residues. The germline CDR1 and CDR2 sequences are SGHDN and FVKESK. The CDR3 DNA reads as TGTGCCAGCAGCCAACTGGACAGCACCTTCGGCTACACCTTC. Protein sequence: CASSQLDSTFGYTF.

The chain uses TRBV27 and TRBJ1-1; 7 bases fit TRBD1. V lost 6 bases, J lost 8 bases, and 12 bases stayed unmatched. In germline, CDR1 is MNHEY, CDR2 SMNVEV (reference sequence). The CDR3 is made up of 14 amino acids. CDR3 nucleotides: TGTGCCAGCAGGGACATCGGGGACAGCCCCGAAGCTTTCTTT. Encoded protein: CASRDIGDSPEAFF.

This clone was detected only a few times. The rearrangement joins TRBV5-6 to TRBJ2-5, with 13 nucleotides matching TRBD2. Germline V gene data show CDR1 as SGHDT and CDR2 as YYEEEE. The V and J ends lost 2 bases and 3 bases, in that order; junction bases with no gene match: 7. The CDR3 sequence is 17 residues long. CDR3 nucleotide sequence: TGTGCCAGCAGCTTTGCCGGACTAGCGGGAGTGAAAGAGACCCAGTACTTC. Protein: CASSFAGLAGVKETQYF.

The chain uses TRBV5-6 and TRBJ1-6; 7 bases fit TRBD1. Germline-derived CDR1 and CDR2 are SGHDT and YYEEEE. This CDR3 contains 17 residues. V lost 3 bases, J lost 5 bases, and 11 bases stayed unmatched. In DNA, the CDR3 is TGTGCCAGCAGCTCAATGGGGACAGACCGGGATAATTCACCCCTCCACTTT. Translated, it gives CASSSMGTDRDNSPLHF.

The chain links TRBV3-1 (or the pseudogene TRBV3-2) to TRBJ1-2, with TRBD1 matching 7 bases. The CDR3 consists of 16 residues. Trimming cost V 4 bases and J 0 bases; bases outside gene matches: 8. Germline CDR1 reads LGHDT; CDR2 reads YNNKEL (reference sequence). This CDR3 is CASSPGTALANYGYTF. For the CDR3, the DNA is TGTGCCAGCAGCCCCGGGACAGCTCTGGCTAACTATGGCTACACCTTC.

The CDR3 loop reads CASSLDRANTGELFF. CDR3 in DNA: TGTGCCAGCAGCCTAGACAGGGCGAACACCGGGGAGCTGTTTTTT. The J gene is TRBJ2-2, the V gene TRBV5-5, with 7 bases matching TRBD1. From germline, CDR1 is SGHKS and CDR2 YYEKEE (reference sequence). Trimming took 4 bases from V and 0 from J; bases not matched to a gene: 3. CDR3 length equals 15 residues. Drawing the rest from reference TRBV5-5 and TRBJ2-2, the complete variable domain is DAGVTQSPTHLIKTRGQQVTLRCSPISGHKSVSWYQQVLGQGPQFIFQYYEKEERGRGNFPDRFSARQFPNYSSELNVNALLLGDSALYLCASSLDRANTGELFFGEGSRLTVL.

The V call is TRBV11-2, the J call TRBJ2-1; the D gene is possibly TRBD1 (5 bases). The germline gives CDR1 SGHAT, CDR2 FQNNGV. Deletions cut 1 base from V and 6 bases from J, with 13 bases between. The CDR3 spans 15 residues. CDR3 DNA sequence: TGTGCCAGCAGCTTAGCAGGGCGTGTGACCAATGAGCAGTTCTTC. It specifies CASSLAGRVTNEQFF.

The chain is built from TRBV7-2 and TRBJ2-3, with 10 bases fitting TRBD2. The CDR3 contains 17 residues. V dropped 3 bases and J dropped 2; count of bases not matched to a gene: 8. Germline assignment: CDR1 SGHTA and CDR2 FQGNSA. For the CDR3, the DNA is TGTGCCAGCAGCTTCTCTAGCGGGGGAACGACCACAGATACGCAGTATTTT. Its protein product is CASSFSSGGTTTDTQYF. The variable domain in full, with the rest retrieved from reference TRBV7-2 and TRBJ2-3, is GAGVSQSPSNKVTEKGKDVELRCDPISGHTALYWYRQSLGQGLEFLIYFQGNSAPDKSGLPSDRFSAERTGGSVSTLTIQRTQQEDSAVYLCASSFSSGGTTTDTQYFGPGTRLTVL.

V is TRBV18 and J is TRBJ1-1; no clear D. The CDR3 has 14 amino acids. V was clipped by 2 bases and J by 3 bases, with 10 bases between them. The germline V gene encodes CDR1 KGHSH and CDR2 LQKENI. The CDR3 protein is CASSPGSRDTEAFF. The CDR3 nucleotides are TGTGCCAGCTCACCAGGATCCCGGGACACTGAAGCTTTCTTT.

This chain uses TRBV7-2 with TRBJ1-5, with 8 bases matching TRBD1. The length of the CDR3 is 15 residues. Per germline, CDR1 SGHTA and CDR2 FQGNSA. With V trimmed by 5 bases and J by 3 bases, 6 bases remained unmatched. The CDR3 spells CASSRTGTLNQPQHF. The CDR3 coding sequence is TGTGCCAGCAGCCGGACAGGGACCCTCAATCAGCCCCAGCATTTT.

The rearrangement uses TRBV2 and TRBJ2-2; TRBD1 aligns across 12 bases. CDR3 size: 16 residues. J was trimmed by 7 bases and V by 3 bases; bases with no gene match: 6. The germline V gene encodes CDR1 SNHLY and CDR2 FYNNEI. CDR3 region: CASSELGQGAGGELFF. In DNA, the CDR3 is TGTGCCAGCAGTGAGTTGGGACAGGGGGCCGGCGGGGAGCTGTTTTTT.

The chain joins TRBV6-5 to TRBJ2-1, with D maybe TRBD2 (5 bases). This CDR3 comprises 15 residues. Germline CDR1 MNHEY, CDR2 SVGAGI. Trimming removed 2 bases at V and 2 bases at J, with 10 bases between. CDR3 DNA sequence: TGTGCCAGCAGTTACAGGACTGCTGCCTACAATGAGCAGTTCTTC. Translated, it gives CASSYRTAAYNEQFF.

This chain connects TRBV30 to TRBJ1-5, with D uncertain. V was clipped by 4 bases and J by 2 bases, with 15 bases between them. Per germline, CDR1 GTSNPN and CDR2 SVGIG (reference sequence). This CDR3 region has 15 residues. DNA of the CDR3: TGTGCCTGGAAAATGCGGGGAATTGGCAATCAGCCCCAGCATTTT. The encoded protein is CAWKMRGIGNQPQHF.

V gene TRBV29-1 combines with J gene TRBJ2-7, with 9 bases identical to TRBD2. The V gene's germline CDR1 is SQVTM and CDR2 ANQGSEA. V was clipped by 2 bases and J by 6 bases; unmatched bases: 5. The CDR3 is 13 amino acids. CDR3 protein: CSVELILAGEQYF. The CDR3 DNA is TGCAGCGTTGAACTAATACTAGCGGGCGAGCAGTACTTC.

The gene calls are TRBV27 and TRBJ2-1, with D possibly TRBD1 on 5 matching bases. CDR1 and CDR2 (germline): MNHEY, SMNVEV (reference sequence). The CDR3 loop spans 14 amino acids. The ends were cut back, 5 bases at V and 3 bases at J, with 11 bases in the middle. CDR3 nucleotides: TGTGCCAGCAGTCCCCAGGGATACTACAATGAGCAGTTCTTC. Amino acid sequence: CASSPQGYYNEQFF.